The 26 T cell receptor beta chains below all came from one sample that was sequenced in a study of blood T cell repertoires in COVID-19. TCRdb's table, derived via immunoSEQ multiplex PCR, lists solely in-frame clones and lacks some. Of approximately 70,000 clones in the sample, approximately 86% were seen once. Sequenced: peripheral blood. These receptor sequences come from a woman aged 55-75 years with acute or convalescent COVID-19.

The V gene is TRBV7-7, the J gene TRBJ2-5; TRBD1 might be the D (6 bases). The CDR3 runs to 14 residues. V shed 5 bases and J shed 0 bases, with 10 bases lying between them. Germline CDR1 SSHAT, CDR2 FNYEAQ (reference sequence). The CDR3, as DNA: TGTGCCAGCAGCCTCGACAGGTACCAAGAGACCCAGTACTTC. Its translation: CASSLDRYQETQYF.

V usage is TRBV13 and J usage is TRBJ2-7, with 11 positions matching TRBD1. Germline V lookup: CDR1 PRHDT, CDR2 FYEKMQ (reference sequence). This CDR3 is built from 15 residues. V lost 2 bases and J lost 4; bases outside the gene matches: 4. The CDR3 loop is CASSLSRDRGYEQYF. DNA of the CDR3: TGTGCCAGCAGCTTATCCCGGGACAGGGGGTACGAGCAGTACTTC.

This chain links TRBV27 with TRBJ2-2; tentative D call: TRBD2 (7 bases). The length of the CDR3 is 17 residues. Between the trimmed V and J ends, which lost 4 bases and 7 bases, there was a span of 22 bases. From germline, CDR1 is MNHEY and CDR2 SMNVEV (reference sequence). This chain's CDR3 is CASSSSRTGGPVGELFF. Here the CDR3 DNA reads TGTGCCAGCAGTTCGAGTCGGACGGGGGGCCCCGTCGGGGAGCTGTTTTTT.

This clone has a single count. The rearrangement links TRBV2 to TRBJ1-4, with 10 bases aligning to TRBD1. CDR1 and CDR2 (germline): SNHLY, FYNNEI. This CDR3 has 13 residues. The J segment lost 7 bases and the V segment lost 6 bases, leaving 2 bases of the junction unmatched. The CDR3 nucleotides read TGTGCCAGCAGAAGGGACAGGGGTGAAAAACTGTTTTTT. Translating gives CASRRDRGEKLFF.

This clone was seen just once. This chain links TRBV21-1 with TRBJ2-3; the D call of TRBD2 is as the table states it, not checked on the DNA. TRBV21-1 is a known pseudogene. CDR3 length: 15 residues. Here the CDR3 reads CASPRPGGDTDTQYF. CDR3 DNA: TGTGCCAGCCCCAGGCCAGGAGGGGACACAGATACGCAGTATTTT.

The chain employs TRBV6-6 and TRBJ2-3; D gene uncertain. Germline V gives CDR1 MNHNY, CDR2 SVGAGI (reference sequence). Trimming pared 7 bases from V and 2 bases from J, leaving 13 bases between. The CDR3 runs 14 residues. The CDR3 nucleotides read TGTGCCAGCACCTGGGCGCCAATCACAGATACGCAGTATTTT. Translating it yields CASTWAPITDTQYF.

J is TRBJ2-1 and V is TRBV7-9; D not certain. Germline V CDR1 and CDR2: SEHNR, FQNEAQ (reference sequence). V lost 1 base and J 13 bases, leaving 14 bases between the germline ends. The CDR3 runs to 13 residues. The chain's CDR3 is CASSLGEVASQFF. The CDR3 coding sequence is TGTGCCAGCAGCTTAGGCGAGGTGGCCTCCCAGTTCTTC. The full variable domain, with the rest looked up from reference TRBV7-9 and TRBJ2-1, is DTGVSQNPRHKITKRGQNVTFRCDPISEHNRLYWYRQTLGQGPEFLTYFQNEAQLEKSRLLSDRFSAERPKGSFSTLEIQRTEQGDSAMYLCASSLGEVASQFFGPGTRLTVL.

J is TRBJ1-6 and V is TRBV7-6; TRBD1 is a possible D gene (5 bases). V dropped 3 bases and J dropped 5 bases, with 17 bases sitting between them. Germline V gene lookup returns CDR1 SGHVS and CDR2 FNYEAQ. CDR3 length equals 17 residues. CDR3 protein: CASSLDGASVDNSPLHF. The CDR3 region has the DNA TGTGCCAGCAGCTTGGATGGGGCCTCAGTCGATAATTCACCCCTCCACTTT.

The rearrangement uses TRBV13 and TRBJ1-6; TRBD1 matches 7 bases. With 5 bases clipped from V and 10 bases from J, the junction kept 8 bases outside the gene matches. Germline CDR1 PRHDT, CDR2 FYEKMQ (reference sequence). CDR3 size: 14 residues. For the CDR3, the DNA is TGTGCCAGCAGCATTGGACAGGCCAGCTCACCCCTCCACTTT. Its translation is CASSIGQASSPLHF.

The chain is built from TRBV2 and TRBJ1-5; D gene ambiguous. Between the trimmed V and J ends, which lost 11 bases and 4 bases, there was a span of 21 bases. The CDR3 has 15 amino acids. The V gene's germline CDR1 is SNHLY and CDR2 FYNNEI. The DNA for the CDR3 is TGTGCCGGCTCCGGGGAGGGTGGTCGAAATCAGCCCCAGCATTTT. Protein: CAGSGEGGRNQPQHF.

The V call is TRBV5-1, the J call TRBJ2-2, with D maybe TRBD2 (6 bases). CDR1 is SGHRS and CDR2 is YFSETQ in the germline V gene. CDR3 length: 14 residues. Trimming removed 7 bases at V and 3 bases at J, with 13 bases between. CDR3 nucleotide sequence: TGCGCCAGCTTCGACACGGGGGACACCGGGGAGCTGTTTTTT. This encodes CASFDTGDTGELFF.

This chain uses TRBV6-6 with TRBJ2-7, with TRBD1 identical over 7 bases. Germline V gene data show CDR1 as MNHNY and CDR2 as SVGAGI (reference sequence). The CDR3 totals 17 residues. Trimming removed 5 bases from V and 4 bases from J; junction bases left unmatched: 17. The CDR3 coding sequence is TGTGCCAGCAGTCCCGGGACAGCCTGGGACGAGGGTTACGAGCAGTACTTC. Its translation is CASSPGTAWDEGYEQYF.

CDR3 in amino acids: CASSPTWGDEAFF. The DNA for the CDR3 is TGTGCCAGTAGTCCCACGTGGGGGGATGAAGCTTTCTTT. The rearrangement uses TRBV19 and TRBJ1-1; D may be TRBD1 (5 bases). Trimming shortened V by 5 bases and J by 7 bases, and 14 bases separated the two germline ends. Germline-derived CDR1 and CDR2 are LNHDA and SQIVND (reference sequence). This CDR3 has 13 amino acids.

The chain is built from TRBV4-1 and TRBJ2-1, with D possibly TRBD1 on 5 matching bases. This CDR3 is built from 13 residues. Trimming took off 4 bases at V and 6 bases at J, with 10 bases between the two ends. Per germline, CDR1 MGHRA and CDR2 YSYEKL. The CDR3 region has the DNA TGCGCCAGCAGCCCGAGCAGGGTCAATGAGCAGTTCTTC. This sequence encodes CASSPSRVNEQFF.

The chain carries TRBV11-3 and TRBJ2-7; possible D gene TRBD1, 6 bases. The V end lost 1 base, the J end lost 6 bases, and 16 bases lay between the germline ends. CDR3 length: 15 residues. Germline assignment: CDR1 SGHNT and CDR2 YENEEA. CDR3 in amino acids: CASSLGGREGGEQYF. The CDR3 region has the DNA TGTGCCAGCAGCTTAGGAGGCAGGGAAGGGGGCGAGCAGTACTTC.

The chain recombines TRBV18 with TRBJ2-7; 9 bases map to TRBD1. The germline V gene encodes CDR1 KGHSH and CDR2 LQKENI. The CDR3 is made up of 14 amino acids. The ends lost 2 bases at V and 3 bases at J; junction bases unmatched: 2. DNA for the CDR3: TGTGCCAGCTCACCAGCGACAGGGGGCTACGAGCAGTACTTC. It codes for CASSPATGGYEQYF.

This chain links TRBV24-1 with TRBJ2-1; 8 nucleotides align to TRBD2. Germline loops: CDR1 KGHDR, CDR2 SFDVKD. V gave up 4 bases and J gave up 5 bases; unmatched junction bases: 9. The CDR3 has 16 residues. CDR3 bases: TGTGCCACCAGTGACCGCGGGAGCGGGGGAGACAATGAGCAGTTCTTC. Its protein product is CATSDRGSGGDNEQFF.

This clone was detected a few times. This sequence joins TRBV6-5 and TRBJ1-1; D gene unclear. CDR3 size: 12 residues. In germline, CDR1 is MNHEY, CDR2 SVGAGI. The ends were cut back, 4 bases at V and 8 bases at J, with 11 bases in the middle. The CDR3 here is CASSSRPREAFF. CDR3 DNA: TGTGCCAGCAGTTCTCGACCGAGGGAAGCTTTCTTT.

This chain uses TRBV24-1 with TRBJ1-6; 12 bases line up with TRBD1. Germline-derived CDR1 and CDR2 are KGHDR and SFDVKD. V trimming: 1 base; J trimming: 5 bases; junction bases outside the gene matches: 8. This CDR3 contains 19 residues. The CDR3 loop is CATSDFTGTGGYHNSPLHF. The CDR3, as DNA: TGTGCCACCAGTGATTTCACCGGGACAGGGGGCTACCATAATTCACCCCTCCACTTT.

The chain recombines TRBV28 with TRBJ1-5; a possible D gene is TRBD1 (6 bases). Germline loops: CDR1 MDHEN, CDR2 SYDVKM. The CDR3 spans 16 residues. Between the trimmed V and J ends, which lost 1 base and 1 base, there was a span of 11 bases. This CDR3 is CASSLSGGRSNQPQHF. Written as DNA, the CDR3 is TGTGCCAGCAGTTTATCGGGGGGGCGAAGCAATCAGCCCCAGCATTTT.

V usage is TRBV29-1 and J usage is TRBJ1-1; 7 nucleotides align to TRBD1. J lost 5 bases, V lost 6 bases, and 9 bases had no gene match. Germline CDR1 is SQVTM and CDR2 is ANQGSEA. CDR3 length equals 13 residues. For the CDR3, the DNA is TGCAGCGTGCACAGGGGCCCAGGGACTGAAGCTTTCTTT. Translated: CSVHRGPGTEAFF. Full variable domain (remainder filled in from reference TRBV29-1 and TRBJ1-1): SAVISQKPSRDICQRGTSLTIQCQVDSQVTMMFWYRQQPGQSLTLIATANQGSEATYESGFVIDKFPISRPNLTFSTLTVSNMSPEDSSIYLCSVHRGPGTEAFFGQGTRLTVV.

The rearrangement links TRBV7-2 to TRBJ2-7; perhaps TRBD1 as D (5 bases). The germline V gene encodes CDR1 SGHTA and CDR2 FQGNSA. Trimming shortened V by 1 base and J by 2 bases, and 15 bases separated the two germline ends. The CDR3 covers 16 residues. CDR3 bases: TGTGCCAGCAGCTTAGTTTCGTGGCAGGGTACCTACGAGCAGTACTTC. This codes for CASSLVSWQGTYEQYF.

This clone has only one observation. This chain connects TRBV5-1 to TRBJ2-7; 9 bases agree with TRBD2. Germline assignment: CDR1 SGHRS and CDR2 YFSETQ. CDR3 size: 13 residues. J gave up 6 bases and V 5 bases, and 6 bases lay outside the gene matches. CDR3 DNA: TGCGCCAGCAGACCGAGCGGGGGGAGCGAGCAGTACTTC. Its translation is CASRPSGGSEQYF.

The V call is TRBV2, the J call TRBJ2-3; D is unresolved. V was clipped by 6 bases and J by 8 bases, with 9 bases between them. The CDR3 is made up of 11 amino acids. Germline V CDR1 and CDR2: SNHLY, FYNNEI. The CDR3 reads CASRQAVTQYF. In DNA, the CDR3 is TGTGCCAGCAGGCAGGCCGTTACGCAGTATTTT.

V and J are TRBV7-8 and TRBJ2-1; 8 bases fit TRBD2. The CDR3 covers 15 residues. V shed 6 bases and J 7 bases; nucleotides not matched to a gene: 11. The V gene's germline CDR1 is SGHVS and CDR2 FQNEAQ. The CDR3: CASSLRAGVYNEQFF. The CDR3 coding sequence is TGTGCCAGCAGTCTCAGAGCGGGAGTCTATAATGAGCAGTTCTTC.

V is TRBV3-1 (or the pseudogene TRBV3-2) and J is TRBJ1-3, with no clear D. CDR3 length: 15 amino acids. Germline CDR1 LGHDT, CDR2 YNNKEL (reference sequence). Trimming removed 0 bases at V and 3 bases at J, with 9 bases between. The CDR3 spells CASSQEKGVGNTIYF. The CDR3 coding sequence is TGTGCCAGCAGCCAAGAGAAGGGAGTTGGAAACACCATATATTTT.